The clone carrying this T cell receptor beta chain was found a few times. The data belong to a study of blood T cell repertoires in COVID-19. Authors' data handling: Estimated nucleated cell counts came from reference gene primer amplification. The repertoire was sequenced with immunoSEQ multiplex PCR; TCRdb's copy has only in-frame clones and lacks some. The D gene and trimming were derived from the DNA, and the V and J assignments and clone size from that table. The table has about 27,000 clones, approximately 83% seen once; the top ten hold 60% to 70%. Trimming took 6 bases from V and 2 from J; bases not matched to a gene: 5. CDR3 length equals 15 residues. The germline V gene encodes CDR1 SGHAT and CDR2 FQNNGV.

The specimen was peripheral blood. The receptor comes from a man between 65 and 85 years old with acute or convalescent COVID-19. The chain uses TRBV11-2 and TRBJ2-3, with 10 bases aligning to TRBD2. CDR3 protein: CASRVSGGFTDTQYF. As DNA, the CDR3 is TGTGCCAGCAGAGTTAGCGGGGGGTTCACAGATACGCAGTATTTT.